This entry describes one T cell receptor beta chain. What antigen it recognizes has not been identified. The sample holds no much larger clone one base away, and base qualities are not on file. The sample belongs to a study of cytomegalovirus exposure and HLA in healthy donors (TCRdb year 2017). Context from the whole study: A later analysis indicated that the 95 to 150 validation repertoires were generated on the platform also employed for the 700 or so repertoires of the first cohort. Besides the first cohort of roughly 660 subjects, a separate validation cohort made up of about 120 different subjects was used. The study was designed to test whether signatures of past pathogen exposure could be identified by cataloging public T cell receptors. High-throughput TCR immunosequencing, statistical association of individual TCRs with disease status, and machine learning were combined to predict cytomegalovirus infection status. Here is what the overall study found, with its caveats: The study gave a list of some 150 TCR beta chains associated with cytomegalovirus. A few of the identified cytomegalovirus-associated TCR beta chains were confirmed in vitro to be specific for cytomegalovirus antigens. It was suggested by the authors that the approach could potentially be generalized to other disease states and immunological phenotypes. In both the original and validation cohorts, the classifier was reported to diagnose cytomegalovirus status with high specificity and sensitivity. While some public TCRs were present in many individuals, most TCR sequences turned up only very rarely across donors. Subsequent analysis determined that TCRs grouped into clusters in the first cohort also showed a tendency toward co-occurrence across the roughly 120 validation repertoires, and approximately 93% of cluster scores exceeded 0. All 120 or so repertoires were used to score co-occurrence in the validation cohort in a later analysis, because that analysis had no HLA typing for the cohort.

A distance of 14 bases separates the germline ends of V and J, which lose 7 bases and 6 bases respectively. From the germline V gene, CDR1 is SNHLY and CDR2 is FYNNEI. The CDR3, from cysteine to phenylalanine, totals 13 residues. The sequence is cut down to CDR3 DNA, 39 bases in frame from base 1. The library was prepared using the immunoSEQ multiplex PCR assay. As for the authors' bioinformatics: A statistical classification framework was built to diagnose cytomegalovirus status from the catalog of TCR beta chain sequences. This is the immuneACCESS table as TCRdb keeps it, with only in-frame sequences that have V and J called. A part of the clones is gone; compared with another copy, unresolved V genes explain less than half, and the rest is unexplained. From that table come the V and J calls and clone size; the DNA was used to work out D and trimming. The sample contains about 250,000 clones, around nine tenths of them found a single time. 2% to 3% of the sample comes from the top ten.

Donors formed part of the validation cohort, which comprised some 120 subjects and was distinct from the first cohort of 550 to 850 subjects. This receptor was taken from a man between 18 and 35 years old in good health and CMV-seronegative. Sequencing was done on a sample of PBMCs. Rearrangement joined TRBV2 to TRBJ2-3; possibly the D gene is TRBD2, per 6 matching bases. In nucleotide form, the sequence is TGTGCCAGCACCCGGGAGTCGAGGGATACGCAGTATTTT. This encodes CASTRESRDTQYF.